The 28 T cell receptor beta chains in this list originate from one sample, sequenced in a study of T cell responses to AZD1222 COVID-19 vaccine. Sequencing used immunoSEQ multiplex PCR; TCRdb keeps in-frame clones, though not all of them. The sample comprises roughly 97,000 clones, around nine tenths of which are singletons, and approximately 19% rests with the top ten. The sample here was peripheral blood, taken on day 0 of AZD1222 vaccination. These receptors all come from an adult in good health.

CDR3 nucleotide sequence: TGTGCCAGCTCACCAAACAGGGCGAACGGGGAGACCCAGTACTTC. It codes for CASSPNRANGETQYF. V is TRBV18 and J is TRBJ2-5, with D perhaps matching TRBD1 (6 bases). The V gene's germline CDR1 is KGHSH and CDR2 LQKENI. The CDR3 has 15 amino acids. Trimming stripped 2 bases from V and 5 bases from J, with 15 bases between. Variable domain in full (rest from reference TRBV18 and TRBJ2-5): NAGVMQNPRHLVRRRGQEARLRCSPMKGHSHVYWYRQLPEEGLKFMVYLQKENIIDESGMPKERFSAEFPKEGPSILRIQQVVRGDSAAYFCASSPNRANGETQYFGPGTRLLVL.

Only one count was recorded for this clone. The chain is built from TRBV7-9 and TRBJ1-1; 7 bases are a match to TRBD1. Germline V lookup: CDR1 SEHNR, CDR2 FQNEAQ (reference sequence). The CDR3 loop spans 15 amino acids. Unmatched junction bases numbered 5, after V lost 3 bases and J lost 1 base. The CDR3 loop is CASSFEGAWNTEAFF. The CDR3 DNA reads as TGTGCCAGCAGCTTCGAGGGGGCTTGGAACACTGAAGCTTTCTTT.

This clone was observed once. The V gene is TRBV7-2, the J gene TRBJ1-5; possibly TRBD1 for D (6 bases). Germline V CDR1 and CDR2: SGHTA, FQGNSA. This CDR3 region has 13 residues. V was cut by 4 bases and J by 5 bases, with 9 bases left in between. In DNA, the CDR3 is TGTGCCAGCAGCTGGGCAGGGGATCAGCCCCAGCATTTT. Translation gives CASSWAGDQPQHF.

The chain couples TRBV5-1 to TRBJ2-3; the D is unclear. The length of the CDR3 is 15 residues. Germline V gives CDR1 SGHRS, CDR2 YFSETQ. Trimming removed 0 bases from V and 0 bases from J, with 8 bases in between. The CDR3 DNA follows: TGCGCCAGCAGCTTGGGTCCTACTAGCACAGATACGCAGTATTTT. It encodes CASSLGPTSTDTQYF.

This clone was recorded a few times. This chain links TRBV27 with TRBJ1-5; 7 bases match TRBD1. V was clipped by 5 bases and J by 5 bases; unmatched bases: 6. Germline-derived CDR1 and CDR2 are MNHEY and SMNVEV (reference sequence). The CDR3 covers 14 residues. The CDR3: CASSTTGPYQPQHF. The CDR3 DNA reads as TGTGCCAGCAGTACGACAGGGCCGTATCAGCCCCAGCATTTT.

This rearrangement joins TRBV19 to TRBJ1-1; D not certain. Germline lookup yields CDR1 LNHDA and CDR2 SQIVND (reference sequence). This CDR3 is 15 amino acids long. V was shortened by 5 bases and J by 0 bases, with 13 bases between the two germline ends. CDR3 nucleotide sequence: TGTGCCAGTAGTCTCCGTAGGGATATGAACACTGAAGCTTTCTTT. This translates into CASSLRRDMNTEAFF.

Concerning this clone: The conserved closing phenylalanine or tryptophan is absent in this CDR3, likely reflecting a read error. This chain links TRBV6-5 with TRBJ1-6; D unresolved. Trimming pared 2 bases from V and 7 bases from J, leaving 12 bases between. This CDR3 has 15 residues. Germline V gives CDR1 MNHEY, CDR2 SVGAGI. As DNA, the CDR3 is TGTGCCAGCAGTTACACCGGACGGATAAATTCACCCCTCCACCTT. Protein product: CASSYTGRINSPLHL.

The rearrangement links TRBV7-9 to TRBJ2-4; tentatively, D is TRBD2 (6 bases). The CDR3 contains 18 residues. Germline CDR1 SEHNR, CDR2 FQNEAQ (reference sequence). V was shortened by 1 base and J by 0 bases, with 16 bases between the two germline ends. CDR3 coding DNA: TGTGCCAGCAGCTTAGTGTCGTTACGGGGGTCAGCCAAAAACATTCAGTACTTC. This codes for CASSLVSLRGSAKNIQYF.

This sequence joins TRBV5-1 and TRBJ1-1; D is uncertain. There are 12 residues in the CDR3. Germline V lookup: CDR1 SGHRS, CDR2 YFSETQ. Trimming removed 2 bases at V and 6 bases at J, with 8 bases between. Here the CDR3 reads CASSFSSPEAFF. CDR3 DNA sequence: TGCGCCAGCAGCTTTTCTAGCCCTGAAGCTTTCTTT.

V and J are TRBV30 and TRBJ2-5; 10 bases agree with TRBD2. This CDR3 has 15 amino acids. Germline V lookup: CDR1 GTSNPN, CDR2 SVGIG (reference sequence). V gave up 4 bases and J gave up 4 bases; unmatched junction bases: 9. CDR3 sequence reads: CAWTASGGGGETQYF. The CDR3 nucleotides are TGTGCCTGGACGGCTAGCGGGGGAGGGGGAGAGACCCAGTACTTC.

The chain employs TRBV29-1 and TRBJ1-2; a possible D gene is TRBD1 (5 bases). The ends were cut back, 4 bases at V and 7 bases at J, with 22 bases in the middle. Germline CDR1 is SQVTM and CDR2 is ANQGSEA. The CDR3 sequence is 15 residues long. The CDR3 protein is CSVGIDGGGLGGYTF. DNA for the CDR3: TGCAGCGTTGGAATAGATGGGGGAGGGCTGGGTGGCTACACCTTC.

The V call is TRBV19, the J call TRBJ2-3; no firm D call. The V end lost 4 bases, the J end lost 2 bases, and 10 bases lay between the germline ends. Per germline, CDR1 LNHDA and CDR2 SQIVND (reference sequence). The CDR3 has 14 residues. The CDR3 sequence: CASSRALSTDTQYF. CDR3 bases: TGTGCCAGTAGTAGGGCGCTTTCCACAGATACGCAGTATTTT.

The chain is built from TRBV18 and TRBJ2-7; 8 bases are shared with TRBD2. CDR1 is KGHSH and CDR2 is LQKENI in the germline V gene. This CDR3 has 23 residues. The junction had 30 bases not matched to a gene; V was cut back by 2 bases and J by 3 bases. The CDR3 is CASSPSLDGGTSGHTFPLYEQYF. DNA of the CDR3: TGTGCCAGCTCACCATCCTTGGACGGAGGGACTAGTGGGCACACCTTCCCCCTCTACGAGCAGTACTTC.

Only a few counts were recorded for this clone. This sequence joins TRBV12-3 or TRBV12-4 and TRBJ1-2; 8 nucleotides match TRBD1. The CDR3 length is 13 residues. The V and J ends lost 6 bases and 6 bases, in that order; junction bases with no gene match: 6. CDR3 coding DNA: TGTGCCAGCAGACGGACAGGGATACATGGCTACACCTTC. Translated, it gives CASRRTGIHGYTF.

In this sample, this clone turned up once. The V and J genes are TRBV27 and TRBJ1-3; D may be TRBD1 (6 bases). CDR3 length: 15 residues. The V gene lost 3 bases and the J gene lost 3 bases, with 12 bases spanning the gap. The germline V gene has CDR1 MNHEY and CDR2 SMNVEV (reference sequence). CDR3 region: CASSLEGGFGNTIYF. The CDR3 bases are TGTGCCAGCAGTTTGGAAGGGGGATTTGGAAACACCATATATTTT.

The chain combines TRBV5-1 with TRBJ2-3, with 7 positions matching TRBD2. Looked up from germline, CDR1 is SGHRS and CDR2 is YFSETQ. J gave up 4 bases and V 2 bases, and 4 bases lay outside the gene matches. This CDR3 has 14 amino acids. In nucleotides, the CDR3 is TGCGCCAGCAGCTTAGCGGGGAACGCAGATACGCAGTATTTT. Amino acids: CASSLAGNADTQYF.

J is TRBJ1-5 and V is TRBV6-5; D is possibly TRBD1 (5 bases). Per germline, CDR1 MNHEY and CDR2 SVGAGI. This CDR3 spans 16 amino acids. V shed 0 bases and J shed 2 bases, with 11 bases lying between them. The CDR3 DNA sequence: TGTGCCAGCAGTTACTCGGGGGTAGAGGGCAATCAGCCCCAGCATTTT. Translated, it gives CASSYSGVEGNQPQHF.

The chain is built from TRBV4-1 and TRBJ1-2; TRBD1 aligns across 10 bases. V trimming: 0 bases; J trimming: 8 bases; junction bases outside the gene matches: 15. Germline-derived CDR1 and CDR2 are MGHRA and YSYEKL. This CDR3 is built from 18 residues. The CDR3 DNA reads as TGCGCCAGCAGCCAAGATAGACGACAGGGGGCGCTCCTAGGGGGCTACACCTTC. Amino acid sequence: CASSQDRRQGALLGGYTF.

The chain employs TRBV19 and TRBJ1-6; D is possibly TRBD1 (5 bases). This CDR3 contains 14 residues. Germline V CDR1 and CDR2: LNHDA, SQIVND (reference sequence). V lost 1 base, J lost 11 bases, and 12 bases lay in between. The CDR3 here is CASSIVGGSPPLHF. DNA of the CDR3: TGTGCCAGTAGTATAGTTGGGGGTAGCCCACCCCTCCACTTT.

The count of this clone is one. The J gene is TRBJ1-6, the V gene TRBV28; 9 bases are a match to TRBD1. The CDR3 runs to 15 residues. CDR1 and CDR2 from the germline V gene are MDHEN and SYDVKM. Germline trimming cut 2 bases from V and 5 bases from J; bases unmatched to any gene: 1. In DNA, the CDR3 is TGTGCCAGCAGTTTAGGACAGGGGAATAATTCACCCCTCCACTTT. Residues: CASSLGQGNNSPLHF.

V and J are TRBV30 and TRBJ2-1; the match to TRBD2 covers 12 bases. The junction had 16 bases not matched to a gene; V was cut back by 5 bases and J by 2 bases. Germline-derived CDR1 and CDR2 are GTSNPN and SVGIG (reference sequence). The CDR3 runs to 19 residues. CDR3: CAWLGPGASGGAAYNEQFF. CDR3 bases: TGTGCCTGGCTCGGGCCAGGGGCTAGCGGGGGGGCCGCCTACAATGAGCAGTTCTTC.

This clone was observed a handful of times. Other DNA sequences within the sample encode an identical CDR3. This chain connects TRBV30 to TRBJ1-2; D uncertain. Between the trimmed V and J ends, which lost 0 bases and 2 bases, there was a span of 7 bases. Per germline, CDR1 GTSNPN and CDR2 SVGIG (reference sequence). CDR3 length: 13 amino acids. Here the CDR3 reads CAWSVQANYGYTF. CDR3 in DNA: TGTGCCTGGAGTGTCCAGGCAAACTATGGCTACACCTTC.

The genes are TRBV2 and TRBJ1-2; D unclear. CDR1 is SNHLY and CDR2 is FYNNEI in the germline V gene. The CDR3 has 14 residues. Trimming pared 7 bases from V and 4 bases from J, leaving 16 bases between. The CDR3 region is CASTPDSGIYGYTF. CDR3 DNA sequence: TGTGCCAGCACCCCGGACTCGGGGATCTATGGCTACACCTTC.

The sample holds one count of this clone. V and J are TRBV27 and TRBJ1-2, with 7 bases fitting TRBD1. From germline, CDR1 is MNHEY and CDR2 SMNVEV (reference sequence). The CDR3 covers 15 residues. Trimming removed 6 bases from V and 2 bases from J; junction bases left unmatched: 9. The CDR3 DNA sequence: TGTGCCAGCAGACCCCTAGGGGGCAGGAACTATGGCTACACCTTC. Translated, it gives CASRPLGGRNYGYTF.

This clone has just a few counts. The rearrangement uses TRBV7-6 and TRBJ1-1; 7 nucleotides line up with TRBD1. Germline V gene sequence: CDR1 SGHVS, CDR2 FNYEAQ. V lost 5 bases to trimming and J lost 2 bases; unmatched junction nucleotides: 5. This CDR3 region has 14 residues. CDR3 nucleotides: TGTGCCAGCAGCCCGCGACAGGGCAACACTGAAGCTTTCTTT. As protein: CASSPRQGNTEAFF.

The chain uses TRBV10-1 and TRBJ2-4; 7 nucleotides agree with TRBD1. The CDR3 has 14 amino acids. Germline lookup yields CDR1 WNHNN and CDR2 SYGVQD (reference sequence). Unmatched junction bases numbered 3, after V lost 0 bases and J lost 7 bases. The CDR3, as DNA: TGCGCCAGCAGTGAGTCTGCACAGGGGAACATTCAGTACTTC. Protein product: CASSESAQGNIQYF.

This clone was seen once. This chain links TRBV7-8 with TRBJ2-6, with a tentative D call TRBD2 (6 bases). The germline gives CDR1 SGHVS, CDR2 FQNEAQ. The CDR3 sequence is 17 residues long. Trimming removed 4 bases at V and 4 bases at J, with 17 bases between. CDR3 nucleotide sequence: TGTGCCAGCAGCTACATGATACGGGGGACCGGGGCCAACGTCCTGACTTTC. Protein: CASSYMIRGTGANVLTF.

CDR3 in amino acids: CASSSPGQSYEQYF. CDR3 bases: TGTGCCAGCAGTTCCCCAGGACAGTCCTACGAGCAGTACTTC. The chain carries TRBV27 and TRBJ2-7, with D perhaps TRBD1 (6 bases). Trimming took off 4 bases at V and 1 base at J, with 11 bases between the two ends. In germline, CDR1 is MNHEY, CDR2 SMNVEV (reference sequence). The CDR3 loop spans 14 amino acids.